What follows are 7 T cell receptor beta chains derived from one specimen sequenced in a study of T cell responses to AZD1222 COVID-19 vaccine. Libraries were prepared by immunoSEQ multiplex PCR; TCRdb keeps only in-frame clonotypes and omits some of them. Of 70,000 to 90,000 clones listed, 86% are singletons. Material: peripheral blood, obtained on day 0 of AZD1222 vaccination. These receptor sequences come from an adult in good health.

This sequence joins TRBV7-8 and TRBJ1-3; tentatively, D is TRBD1 (5 bases). There are 18 residues in the CDR3. Trimming took 0 bases from V and 2 from J, leaving 17 bases between them. In germline, CDR1 is SGHVS, CDR2 FQNEAQ. The CDR3 bases are TGTGCCAGCAGCTTAGCGGTGAGGGGCGCGCCTGCTGGAAACACCATATATTTT. Amino acid sequence: CASSLAVRGAPAGNTIYF.

The genes are TRBV27 and TRBJ2-7; 15 bases agree with TRBD2. In germline, CDR1 is MNHEY, CDR2 SMNVEV (reference sequence). J gave up 0 bases and V 4 bases, and 13 bases lay outside the gene matches. The CDR3 runs 20 residues. CDR3 in amino acids: CASSYLRTSGGAPFSYEQYF. DNA for the CDR3: TGTGCCAGCAGTTACCTCCGGACTAGCGGGGGGGCCCCCTTCTCCTACGAGCAGTACTTC.

The rearrangement uses TRBV19 and TRBJ1-2; D gene uncertain. V lost 6 bases, J lost 8 bases, and 22 bases lay in between. CDR1 and CDR2 from the germline V gene are LNHDA and SQIVND (reference sequence). The CDR3 is made up of 15 amino acids. The CDR3 is CASSRLSEVPRGYTF. DNA of the CDR3: TGTGCCAGTAGCCGATTAAGCGAGGTCCCGAGAGGCTACACCTTC.

The CDR3 spells CASSPGQGGSNEQFF. The DNA of the CDR3 is TGTGCCAGCAGCCCCGGACAGGGGGGTAGCAATGAGCAGTTCTTC. The genes are TRBV11-3 and TRBJ2-1, with TRBD1 matching 10 bases. This CDR3 has 15 amino acids. Germline values: CDR1 SGHNT, CDR2 YENEEA. V lost 5 bases to trimming and J lost 6 bases; unmatched junction nucleotides: 7.

This chain's CDR3 is CASSYGSANTGELFF. The CDR3 DNA reads TGTGCCAGCAGTTACGGGTCCGCGAACACCGGGGAGCTGTTTTTT. The gene calls are TRBV6-2 or TRBV6-3 and TRBJ2-2; D gene ambiguous. The CDR3 totals 15 residues. The V and J ends lost 2 bases and 0 bases respectively, with 7 bases between them. Germline-derived CDR1 and CDR2 are MNHEY and SVGEGT.

This sequence joins TRBV9 and TRBJ2-3; D gene unclear. Germline loops: CDR1 SGDLS, CDR2 YYNGEE. CDR3 length equals 14 residues. The V gene lost 0 bases and the J gene lost 1 base, with 6 bases spanning the gap. This chain's CDR3 is CASSVGPGTDTQYF. As DNA, the CDR3 is TGTGCCAGCAGCGTAGGGCCGGGCACAGATACGCAGTATTTT.

The chain joins TRBV13 to TRBJ1-1; perhaps TRBD1 as D (5 bases). The length of the CDR3 is 14 residues. Between the trimmed V and J ends, which lost 4 bases and 5 bases, there was a span of 14 bases. Germline values: CDR1 PRHDT, CDR2 FYEKMQ (reference sequence). CDR3 in DNA: TGTGCCAGCAGCTCGCGGGGGGGTATGACTGAAGCTTTCTTT. Its translation is CASSSRGGMTEAFF.